A selection of T cell receptor beta chains follows, all from one sample in a study of PD-1 blockade in classical Hodgkin lymphoma. Measured with immunoSEQ multiplex PCR; TCRdb has only the in-frame clones, and not every one. Of under 80,000 clones in the sample, about 94% were seen once. The material sequenced was peripheral blood mononuclear cells (PBMCs). Receptors originate from a human donor with classical Hodgkin lymphoma. The CDR3 runs from the conserved cysteine through the conserved F or W. The D gene is left open where the match is weak. Where a row states a size, it is once, few, many or the class of an expanded clone; other rows omit it.

>TRBV5-1|-|TRBJ1-2|TRBD1
CASSLPGQASGYTF
TGCGCCAGCAGCTTACCAGGACAGGCTTCTGGCTACACCTTC
>TRBV11-2|-|TRBJ1-2|-
CASSLLRQPGYTF
TGTGCCAGCAGCTTACTCCGACAGCCGGGCTACACCTTC
>TRBV7-9|-|TRBJ2-7|-
CASSLARQEPYEQYF
TGTGCCAGCAGCCTGGCCCGACAGGAGCCCTACGAGCAGTACTTC
>TRBV5-1|-|TRBJ2-2|TRBD2
CASSRGLAEMHRELFF
TGCGCCAGCAGCCGGGGACTAGCGGAAATGCACCGGGAGCTGTTTTTT
>TRBV28|-|TRBJ2-5|-
CASSSVQGETQYF
TGTGCCAGCTCTTCGGTGCAGGGAGAGACCCAGTACTTC
>TRBV7-9|-|TRBJ1-3|-
CASSPRIAYSGNTIYF
TGTGCCAGCAGCCCAAGGATAGCTTACTCTGGAAACACCATATATTTT
>TRBV29-1|-|TRBJ2-3|-
CSVEKGTDTQYF
TGCAGCGTTGAAAAGGGAACAGATACGCAGTATTTT
>TRBV5-4|-|TRBJ2-3|TRBD2
CASSWGLAGGPRDTQYF
TGTGCCAGCAGCTGGGGACTAGCGGGAGGGCCAAGAGATACGCAGTATTTT
>TRBV11-2|-|TRBJ1-3|-
CASSSAGAENTIYF
TGTGCCAGCAGCTCCGCAGGGGCGGAAAACACCATATATTTT
>TRBV7-2|-|TRBJ1-3|-
CASSPWDFLSSGNTIYF
TGTGCCAGCAGCCCATGGGACTTCTTGAGCTCTGGAAACACCATATATTTT
>TRBV7-2|-|TRBJ1-2|-
CASSFEGMRTANYGYTF
TGTGCCAGCAGCTTCGAGGGGATGCGGACAGCTAACTATGGCTACACCTTC
>TRBV29-1|-|TRBJ2-7|TRBD2
CSVEGGLAGHSYEQYF
TGCAGCGTTGAAGGAGGGCTAGCGGGCCACTCCTACGAGCAGTACTTC
>TRBV9|-|TRBJ1-1|-
CASSVGQPNTGAFF
TGTGCCAGCAGCGTAGGACAGCCGAATACAGGGGCTTTCTTT
>TRBV30|once|TRBJ1-1|-
CAWSAFRVSRPETEAFF
TGTGCCTGGAGTGCCTTCCGGGTTAGCCGCCCGGAGACTGAAGCTTTCTTT
>TRBV4-3|-|TRBJ2-1|TRBD2
CASSLQVGLVYNEQFF
TGCGCCAGCAGCCTCCAGGTTGGACTAGTATACAATGAGCAGTTCTTC
>TRBV2|-|TRBJ1-5|-
CASSTGTLRNQPQHF
TGTGCCAGCAGTACCGGGACCCTTCGCAATCAGCCCCAGCATTTT
>TRBV7-2|-|TRBJ2-1|TRBD1
CASSEDRGRDNEQFF
TGTGCCAGCAGCGAAGACAGGGGGCGGGACAATGAGCAGTTCTTC
>TRBV18|-|TRBJ2-3|-
CASSPRATSGDTQYF
TGTGCCAGCTCACCTCGGGCCACGAGTGGAGATACGCAGTATTTT
>TRBV7-3|once|TRBJ2-1|-
CASSLNGGTPGVNEQFF
TGTGCCAGCAGCTTAAATGGTGGGACCCCAGGGGTAAATGAGCAGTTCTTC
>TRBV6-1|-|TRBJ1-5|-
CASSDRTGENQPQHF
TGTGCCAGCAGTGATAGGACTGGAGAGAATCAGCCCCAGCATTTT
>TRBV19|once|TRBJ1-2|-
CASSIAVNYGYTF
TGTGCCAGTAGTATTGCAGTTAACTATGGCTACACCTTC
>TRBV5-1|-|TRBJ1-1|-
CASSWGDEAFF
TGCGCCAGCAGCTGGGGGGATGAAGCTTTCTTT
>TRBV7-8|-|TRBJ1-1|-
CASSSGPTRGTEAFF
TGTGCCAGCAGCTCCGGACCGACCAGGGGAACTGAAGCTTTCTTT
>TRBV25-1|-|TRBJ1-2|TRBD1
CASSRAGTAGGYTF
TGTGCCAGCAGTAGAGCCGGGACAGCGGGTGGCTACACCTTC
>TRBV5-4|-|TRBJ2-2|TRBD1
CASSGRDRGYTGELFF
TGTGCCAGCAGCGGCCGGGACAGGGGGTACACCGGGGAGCTGTTTTTT
>TRBV13|-|TRBJ1-4|TRBD1
CASSLWGTGEKLFF
TGTGCCAGCAGCTTATGGGGGACAGGGGAAAAACTGTTTTTT
>TRBV7-9|-|TRBJ2-1|-
CASSLERPVRGSNNEQFF
TGTGCCAGCAGCTTAGAAAGGCCCGTACGGGGCAGCAACAATGAGCAGTTCTTC
>TRBV16|-|TRBJ1-3|-
CASSQSVTAGNTIYF
TGTGCCAGCAGCCAATCGGTGACAGCAGGAAACACCATATATTTT
>TRBV5-1|-|TRBJ2-5|TRBD1
CASSSQTGGSGTQYF
TGCGCCAGCAGCTCCCAGACAGGGGGCAGTGGGACCCAGTACTTC
>TRBV11-3|-|TRBJ1-6|-
CASSPGGYSPLHF
TGTGCCAGCAGCCCGGGCGGGTATTCACCCCTCCACTTT
>TRBV13|-|TRBJ2-7|-
CASSPHRAEQYF
TGTGCCAGCAGCCCCCACAGGGCCGAGCAGTACTTC
>TRBV6-1|-|TRBJ1-2|TRBD1
CASSAGTGAGGYTF
TGTGCCAGCAGCGCCGGGACAGGCGCCGGGGGCTACACCTTC
>TRBV19|-|TRBJ2-1|-
CASSSAAYNEQFF
TGTGCCAGTAGTTCGGCCGCGTACAATGAGCAGTTCTTC
>TRBV7-8|-|TRBJ2-7|-
CASSSLRDKNEQYF
TGTGCCAGCAGCTCTCTCCGGGACAAAAACGAGCAGTACTTC
>TRBV5-1|-|TRBJ1-6|-
CASSLTAADNSPLHF
TGCGCCAGCAGCTTGACGGCAGCAGATAATTCACCCCTCCACTTT
>TRBV29-1|-|TRBJ1-1|TRBD1
CRAGGTEAFF
TGCAGGGCAGGGGGCACTGAAGCTTTCTTT